This TCR beta chain appears in the sequencing data of a study of T cell responses to AZD1222 COVID-19 vaccine. Study-level findings and limits: It was only a handful of AZD1222 recipients who were seropositive at baseline. Clonal diversity was possibly underestimated; the donors were predominantly white British and more often female. Vaccine-related CD4 TCRs covered spike, predominating at 160-218 and 743-854. Reportedly, close to half of spike-specific TCRs are directed against unmutated variant regions.

This table comes from immunoSEQ multiplex PCR, and its TCRdb copy is limited to in-frame clones, with some not included. The sample carries fewer than 150,000 clones, 88% recorded once. As to this clone: The antigen remains undetermined.

Germline assignment: CDR1 MNHEY and CDR2 SMNVEV (reference sequence). This CDR3 comprises 13 residues. V was shortened by 2 bases and J by 1 base, with 4 bases between the two germline ends. The material was peripheral blood, obtained on day 0 of AZD1222 vaccination. The chain is built from TRBV27 and TRBJ2-3; D gene unclear. The clonotype originates from an adult in good health. The CDR3 sequence: CASSLTGTDTQYF. The CDR3 coding sequence is TGTGCCAGCAGTTTAACAGGCACAGATACGCAGTATTTT.